This entry lists 31 T cell receptor beta chains sequenced from one sample in a study of T cell responses to AZD1222 COVID-19 vaccine. Measured with immunoSEQ multiplex PCR; TCRdb has only the in-frame clones, and not every one. Of about 190,000 clones in the sample, roughly 90% were seen once. This specimen consisted of peripheral blood, obtained on day 0 of AZD1222 vaccination. These receptors all come from an adult in good health.

This clone was counted between two and nine times. The chain joins TRBV5-1 to TRBJ2-7; D remains unclear. V lost 5 bases to trimming and J lost 0 bases, with 12 bases between them. The germline V gene encodes CDR1 SGHRS and CDR2 YFSETQ. There are 14 residues in the CDR3. The CDR3 coding sequence is TGCGCCAGCAGTTTCTTCAGTAGCTCCTACGAGCAGTACTTC. Protein sequence: CASSFFSSSYEQYF.

The chain joins TRBV7-9 to TRBJ2-5; TRBD2 matches 8 bases. The length of the CDR3 is 14 residues. Germline assignment: CDR1 SEHNR and CDR2 FQNEAQ (reference sequence). Unmatched junction bases numbered 4, after V lost 5 bases and J lost 2 bases. The chain's CDR3 is CASSDTSGQETQYF. CDR3 DNA sequence: TGTGCCAGCAGCGACACTAGCGGACAAGAGACCCAGTACTTC.

V and J are TRBV6-4 and TRBJ1-5, with TRBD1 as a possible D gene (6 bases). Germline values: CDR1 MRHNA, CDR2 SNTAGT. The CDR3 has 19 amino acids. With 3 bases removed from V and 1 base from J, the gap between germline ends came to 22 bases. This CDR3 reads CASSDAAVTGRVSNQPQHF. The CDR3 coding sequence is TGTGCCAGCAGTGATGCGGCCGTTACAGGGAGGGTCAGCAATCAGCCCCAGCATTTT.

This clone was found once. The chain combines TRBV29-1 with TRBJ2-3; TRBD1 is a possible D gene (6 bases). The CDR3 is made up of 16 amino acids. V was trimmed by 6 bases and J by 5 bases, leaving 24 bases between them. Per the germline V gene, CDR1 is SQVTM and CDR2 is ANQGSEA. This chain's CDR3 is CSVKRQELRLRDTQYF. CDR3 sequence (DNA): TGCAGCGTGAAAAGACAGGAACTAAGGTTAAGAGATACGCAGTATTTT.

The chain has TRBV18 and TRBJ2-1; D gene unclear. V was shortened by 4 bases and J by 3 bases, with 4 bases between the two germline ends. The length of the CDR3 is 12 residues. CDR1 is KGHSH, CDR2 LQKENI, per germline. The CDR3 nucleotides are TGTGCCAGCTCACTTGACTACAATGAGCAGTTCTTC. It encodes CASSLDYNEQFF.

This rearrangement joins TRBV5-1 to TRBJ1-5; possibly TRBD1 for D (5 bases). Deletions cut 5 bases from V and 5 bases from J, with 14 bases between. CDR3 size: 14 residues. From germline, CDR1 is SGHRS and CDR2 YFSETQ. CDR3 DNA: TGCGCCAGCAGGCCGGGGGAAAGAGATCAGCCCCAGCATTTT. Protein product: CASRPGERDQPQHF.

The chain carries TRBV4-3 and TRBJ2-7, with 9 positions matching TRBD1. Germline V gene sequence: CDR1 LGHNA, CDR2 YSLEER. The CDR3 has 14 residues. J was trimmed by 4 bases and V by 4 bases; bases with no gene match: 5. CDR3 loop: CASSPDRGGYEQYF. The CDR3 bases are TGCGCCAGCAGCCCGGACAGGGGCGGGTACGAGCAGTACTTC.

The chain combines TRBV20-1 with TRBJ2-7; D unresolved. Trimming cost V 3 bases and J 0 bases, with 9 bases left between them. The CDR3 is made up of 13 amino acids. Germline V gene lookup returns CDR1 DFQATT and CDR2 SNEGSKA (reference sequence). CDR3 nucleotide sequence: TGCAGTGCTAGTAGTAGTGGCTCCTACGAGCAGTACTTC. As protein: CSASSSGSYEQYF.

The genes are TRBV7-2 and TRBJ2-2; D unclear. This CDR3 region has 13 residues. Germline CDR1 is SGHTA and CDR2 is FQGNSA. V gave up 2 bases and J gave up 6 bases, with 7 bases separating them. The CDR3 spells CASSLMSPGELFF. CDR3 bases: TGTGCCAGCAGCTTAATGTCTCCCGGGGAGCTGTTTTTT.

The chain is built from TRBV28 and TRBJ2-3, with 9 bases identical to TRBD2. The CDR3 is 14 amino acids. The V segment lost 8 bases and the J segment 0 bases; nucleotides outside the gene matches: 3. Per germline, CDR1 MDHEN and CDR2 SYDVKM. The CDR3 sequence: CASETSGSTDTQYF. The CDR3 DNA is TGTGCCAGCGAAACTAGCGGGAGCACAGATACGCAGTATTTT.

The V call is TRBV19, the J call TRBJ1-6; 8 bases fit TRBD1. The J segment lost 0 bases and the V segment lost 6 bases, leaving 7 bases of the junction unmatched. The CDR3 covers 17 residues. Germline V gene sequence: CDR1 LNHDA, CDR2 SQIVND (reference sequence). CDR3 DNA sequence: TGTGCCAGTAGAAGGACAGGGCTGGTCTCCTATAATTCACCCCTCCACTTT. Residues: CASRRTGLVSYNSPLHF. Supplemented by reference TRBV19 and TRBJ1-6, the full variable domain reads DGGITQSPKYLFRKEGQNVTLSCEQNLNHDAMYWYRQDPGQGLRLIYYSQIVNDFQKGDIAEGYSVSREKKESFPLTVTSAQKNPTAFYLCASRRTGLVSYNSPLHFGNGTRLTVT.

This sequence joins TRBV2 and TRBJ1-1, with unresolved D. With 1 base removed from V and 5 bases from J, the gap between germline ends came to 5 bases. CDR1 SNHLY and CDR2 FYNNEI come from the germline V gene. The CDR3 is 12 residues long. The CDR3 sequence: CASSEGLTEAFF. The DNA for the CDR3 is TGTGCCAGCAGTGAAGGGCTAACTGAAGCTTTCTTT. The full variable domain, rest sourced from reference TRBV2 and TRBJ1-1, is EPEVTQTPSHQVTQMGQEVILRCVPISNHLYFYWYRQILGQKVEFLVSFYNNEISEKSEIFDDQFSVERPDGSNFTLKIRSTKLEDSAMYFCASSEGLTEAFFGQGTRLTVV.

J is TRBJ2-5 and V is TRBV29-1; D is perhaps TRBD2 (6 bases). Per the germline V gene, CDR1 is SQVTM and CDR2 is ANQGSEA. The germline V and J ends were trimmed by 7 bases and 4 bases, with 13 bases remaining between them. This CDR3 contains 12 residues. CDR3 DNA: TGCAGCGCCACGGTGGGGGGAGAGACCCAGTACTTC. This translates into CSATVGGETQYF.

The chain employs TRBV6-5 and TRBJ1-6; D is uncertain. V dropped 0 bases and J dropped 4 bases, with 7 bases sitting between them. This CDR3 is built from 15 residues. Germline values: CDR1 MNHEY, CDR2 SVGAGI. CDR3 region: CASSYSQDYNSPLHF. The CDR3 DNA sequence: TGTGCCAGCAGTTACTCACAAGATTATAATTCACCCCTCCACTTT.

The chain uses TRBV5-1 and TRBJ1-1, with 11 positions matching TRBD1. V lost 5 bases, J lost 4 bases, and 13 bases stayed unmatched. The V gene's germline CDR1 is SGHRS and CDR2 YFSETQ. The CDR3 has 17 amino acids. The DNA of the CDR3 is TGCGCCAGCAGGCCTATTGGGACAGGGGGTAAGGTCACTGAAGCTTTCTTT. Protein product: CASRPIGTGGKVTEAFF.

The rearrangement uses TRBV27 and TRBJ2-1, with no clear D. Germline V CDR1 and CDR2: MNHEY, SMNVEV (reference sequence). V lost 8 bases, J lost 7 bases, and 12 bases lay in between. CDR3 length equals 12 residues. CDR3 bases: TGTGCCAGCTCACCGGGTCGTAATGAGCAGTTCTTC. Encoded protein: CASSPGRNEQFF.

This chain links TRBV15 with TRBJ1-1; D gene uncertain. Germline-derived CDR1 and CDR2 are LNHNV and YYDKDF (reference sequence). The length of the CDR3 is 15 residues. V lost 0 bases, J lost 4 bases, and 12 bases lay in between. The CDR3 DNA sequence: TGTGCCACCAGCAGAGATCCGAGGACCGGCACTGAAGCTTTCTTT. Translating it yields CATSRDPRTGTEAFF.

The chain has TRBV5-1 and TRBJ2-3; maybe TRBD2 (6 bases). Germline CDR1 and CDR2: SGHRS and YFSETQ. The V end lost 7 bases, the J end lost 0 bases, and 9 bases lay between the germline ends. CDR3 size: 13 residues. In DNA form, the CDR3 reads TGCGCCAGCTCAGGGACTAGCACAGATACGCAGTATTTT. Its protein product is CASSGTSTDTQYF. The complete variable domain, with remaining parts taken from reference TRBV5-1 and TRBJ2-3, reads KAGVTQTPRYLIKTRGQQVTLSCSPISGHRSVSWYQQTPGQGLQFLFEYFSETQRNKGNFPGRFSGRQFSNSRSEMNVSTLELGDSALYLCASSGTSTDTQYFGPGTRLTVL.

CDR3 in DNA: TGTGCCAGCAGCTCGACAGGGACGAACTATGGCTACACCTTC. Encoded protein: CASSSTGTNYGYTF. The chain carries TRBV5-6 and TRBJ1-2, with 7 bases matching TRBD1. This CDR3 is 14 amino acids long. Germline loops: CDR1 SGHDT, CDR2 YYEEEE. V trimming: 3 bases; J trimming: 2 bases; junction bases outside the gene matches: 4.

The gene calls are TRBV19 and TRBJ1-5; no clear D gene. Germline-derived CDR1 and CDR2 are LNHDA and SQIVND (reference sequence). V was pared by 7 bases and J by 1 base, with 14 bases between. CDR3 size: 15 residues. The chain's CDR3 is CASTDYWPSNQPQHF. DNA for the CDR3: TGTGCCAGTACTGATTATTGGCCGAGCAATCAGCCCCAGCATTTT.

This rearrangement joins TRBV21-1 to TRBJ2-7; the table calls TRBD2, which could not be checked here. TRBV21-1 is a documented pseudogene. The CDR3 spans 19 residues. In nucleotides, the CDR3 is TGTGCCAGCAGCAAAGCGCGTAGCGGGAGGGCCTTTGGTGCTTACGAGCAGTACTTC. This gives the protein CASSKARSGRAFGAYEQYF.

V usage is TRBV28 and J usage is TRBJ2-7; D may be TRBD1 (5 bases). The CDR3 extends over 14 amino acids. Germline V CDR1 and CDR2: MDHEN, SYDVKM. Trimming stripped 2 bases from V and 2 bases from J, with 10 bases between. The CDR3 is CASSLDQGTYEQYF. In DNA, the CDR3 is TGTGCCAGCAGTTTAGATCAGGGAACCTACGAGCAGTACTTC.

The chain combines TRBV5-5 with TRBJ2-1, with 9 bases fitting TRBD1. Trimming removed 6 bases from V and 5 bases from J; junction bases left unmatched: 9. From germline, CDR1 is SGHKS and CDR2 YYEKEE (reference sequence). CDR3 size: 15 residues. The chain's CDR3 is CASTRRGQGDNEQFF. CDR3 DNA: TGTGCCAGCACCCGGAGGGGACAGGGCGACAATGAGCAGTTCTTC.

The chain has TRBV11-3 and TRBJ2-3; 8 positions agree with TRBD2. Per germline, CDR1 SGHNT and CDR2 YENEEA. With V trimmed by 5 bases and J by 1 base, 5 bases remained unmatched. The CDR3 is 15 amino acids. CDR3 sequence reads: CASSLLRGGTDTQYF. In nucleotides, the CDR3 is TGTGCCAGCAGCCTCTTGCGGGGGGGCACAGATACGCAGTATTTT.

This chain uses TRBV6-1 with TRBJ2-7; 7 nucleotides align to TRBD1. Germline CDR1 reads MNHNS; CDR2 reads SASEGT. The CDR3 sequence is 15 residues long. The ends lost 1 base at V and 0 bases at J; junction bases unmatched: 3. The CDR3 region is CASSEGQGSSYEQYF. CDR3 nucleotide sequence: TGTGCCAGCAGTGAAGGACAGGGCAGCTCCTACGAGCAGTACTTC.

This clone has just one count. The chain has TRBV25-1 and TRBJ1-3; weak D call: TRBD1 (5 bases). In germline, CDR1 is MGHDK, CDR2 SYGVNS. This CDR3 is built from 15 residues. The V end was cut by 4 bases, the J end by 4 bases, with 14 bases between. The CDR3 nucleotides read TGTGCCAGCAGTGCCTTTGGGGGAGTAGGAAACACCATATATTTT. Its protein product is CASSAFGGVGNTIYF.

The chain uses TRBV4-3 and TRBJ2-3, with D possibly matching TRBD2 (7 bases). Trimming removed 1 base at V and 3 bases at J, with 14 bases between. Germline values: CDR1 LGHNA, CDR2 YSLEER. The CDR3 extends over 16 amino acids. CDR3 sequence: CASSQVLGGATDTQYF. The CDR3 DNA reads TGCGCCAGCAGCCAAGTTTTGGGGGGGGCTACAGATACGCAGTATTTT.

Only a few counts were recorded for this clone. The chain uses TRBV12-3 or TRBV12-4 and TRBJ2-2; 9 bases are a match to TRBD1. The J segment lost 6 bases and the V segment lost 6 bases, leaving 2 bases of the junction unmatched. This CDR3 is 13 amino acids long. CDR3 DNA sequence: TGTGCCAGCAGGAGGACAGGGGCCGGGGAGCTGTTTTTT. Translating it yields CASRRTGAGELFF.

V and J are TRBV29-1 and TRBJ2-7; perhaps TRBD2 as D (5 bases). The germline CDR1 and CDR2 sequences are SQVTM and ANQGSEA. V was pared by 4 bases and J by 3 bases, with 13 bases between. This CDR3 has 13 amino acids. As DNA, the CDR3 is TGCAGCGTTGCAACAGTGGGGAGCTACGAGCAGTACTTC. Translating it yields CSVATVGSYEQYF.

This clone was picked up a small number of times. V and J are TRBV25-1 and TRBJ2-7, with D tentatively TRBD1 (5 bases). V was pared by 1 base and J by 0 bases, with 7 bases between. Germline V lookup: CDR1 MGHDK, CDR2 SYGVNS. The CDR3 extends over 14 amino acids. CDR3 amino acids: CASSESQVSYEQYF. The CDR3 DNA reads as TGTGCCAGCAGTGAATCACAGGTCTCCTACGAGCAGTACTTC.

J is TRBJ2-7 and V is TRBV13, with D tentatively TRBD1 (7 bases). With 2 bases removed from V and 3 bases from J, the gap between germline ends came to 17 bases. CDR1 PRHDT and CDR2 FYEKMQ come from the germline V gene (reference sequence). The CDR3 runs 16 residues. In DNA, the CDR3 is TGTGCCAGCAGCTTACAGGGGCAGGGGGGACTCTACGAGCAGTACTTC. It is translated as CASSLQGQGGLYEQYF. Supplemented by reference TRBV13 and TRBJ2-7, the full variable domain reads AAGVIQSPRHLIKEKRETATLKCYPIPRHDTVYWYQQGPGQDPQFLISFYEKMQSDKGSIPDRFSAQQFSDYHSELNMSSLELGDSALYFCASSLQGQGGLYEQYFGPGTRLTVT.